This T cell receptor (beta chain) was observed in a study of Graves' ophthalmopathy and Graves' hyperthyroidism. RNA transcripts provided the template for amplifying TCR beta CDR3 regions. After a first-round RT-PCR with HTBI primers, a second-round multiplex PCR was run. TCRdb re-analysed the multiplex PCR reads in MiXCR, keeping a single row per CDR3 protein. The table has hundreds of thousands of distinct CDR3 sequences, 40% to 50% seen once. This clonotype has just a few counts. The target antigen is unknown. Overall study results and limits: Blood contained most expanded thyroid clonotypes exceeding 0.001 frequency.

CDR3 size: 13 residues. Germline V lookup: CDR1 SNHLY, CDR2 FYNNEI. After removal of 7 bases from V and 5 bases from J, the junction contained 8 bases not matched to a gene. The chain links TRBV2 to TRBJ2-7, with 7 bases fitting TRBD1. Material: peripheral blood. The receptor was derived from an adult man with Graves' ophthalmopathy. The DNA of the CDR3 is TGTGCCAGCACGGACAGGCCGCGCGACGAGCAGTACTTC. It specifies CASTDRPRDEQYF.